Below are 12 T cell receptor beta chains sequenced from a single sample in a study of vaccination and CD4 T cells after COVID-19. Researchers used the Oncomine TCR Beta short-read assay to sequence DNA from cultured CD4+ T cells. One entry per CDR3 protein results from TCRdb running MiXCR on the PCR reads. The sample yields some 11,000 distinct CDR3 sequences, roughly 21% seen once. No antigen is known for these receptors. Treatment: approximately 9-day PBMC culture with coronavirus spike peptide pools or control peptides (ViraFEST assay). Specimen: CD4+ T cells from blood, cultured in vitro, collected before SARS-CoV-2 vaccination. The receptors were sampled from a human donor who received a COVID-19 vaccine.

The chain combines TRBV12-3 or TRBV12-4 with TRBJ1-4; no definite D call. V was cut by 8 bases and J by 5 bases, with 3 bases left in between. The CDR3 totals 10 residues. The CDR3 loop is CASGNEKLFF. The CDR3 DNA reads as TGTGCCAGCGGAAATGAAAAACTGTTTTTT.

This chain connects TRBV27 to TRBJ1-1; D unclear. V gave up 0 bases and J gave up 0 bases, with 5 bases separating them. Germline V CDR1 and CDR2: MNHEY, SMNVEV (reference sequence). The CDR3 has 14 residues. The CDR3 spells CASSLSWMNTEAFF. CDR3 in DNA: TGTGCCAGCAGTTTATCGTGGATGAACACTGAAGCTTTCTTT.

This chain connects TRBV7-9 to TRBJ2-3; TRBD2 might be the D (5 bases). The CDR3 runs 14 residues. V was pared by 2 bases and J by 4 bases, with 10 bases between. Germline-derived CDR1 and CDR2 are SEHNR and FQNEAQ (reference sequence). The CDR3 DNA is TGTGCCAGCAGCTTAAGCGGTCGGGCAGATACGCAGTATTTT. Translation gives CASSLSGRADTQYF.

The chain couples TRBV12-5 to TRBJ2-3; possibly TRBD2 for D (6 bases). Germline V gene data show CDR1 as LGHNT and CDR2 as FRNRAP. There are 11 residues in the CDR3. Between the trimmed V and J ends, which lost 6 bases and 8 bases, there was a span of 9 bases. The chain's CDR3 is CASGLARTQYF. In DNA, the CDR3 is TGTGCTAGTGGACTAGCACGTACGCAGTATTTT.

This clonotype is medium-sized by share. The V call is TRBV2, the J call TRBJ1-2; D is uncertain. Per the germline V gene, CDR1 is SNHLY and CDR2 is FYNNEI. This CDR3 is built from 15 residues. V dropped 4 bases and J dropped 2 bases, with 14 bases sitting between them. CDR3: CASSAGRRINYGYTF. CDR3 DNA sequence: TGTGCCAGCAGTGCGGGAAGGCGAATAAACTATGGCTACACCTTC. The variable domain in full, completed from reference TRBV2 and TRBJ1-2, reads EPEVTQTPSHQVTQMGQEVILRCVPISNHLYFYWYRQILGQKVEFLVSFYNNEISEKSEIFDDQFSVERPDGSNFTLKIRSTKLEDSAMYFCASSAGRRINYGYTFGSGTRLTVV.

This clonotype was counted only a few times. This chain connects TRBV6-1 to TRBJ1-1; 12 bases match TRBD1. The CDR3 sequence is 15 residues long. V lost 5 bases to trimming and J lost 10 bases; unmatched junction nucleotides: 11. Per germline, CDR1 MNHNS and CDR2 SASEGT. The chain's CDR3 is CASSPIPGQGARAFF. In DNA, the CDR3 is TGTGCCAGCAGTCCGATACCGGGACAGGGGGCAAGAGCTTTCTTT.

This clonotype counts as medium-sized (0.01 to 0.1%). The V call is TRBV27, the J call TRBJ2-5, with TRBD2 matching 13 bases. V lost 4 bases, J lost 5 bases, and 4 bases stayed unmatched. The CDR3 consists of 15 residues. Per the germline V gene, CDR1 is MNHEY and CDR2 is SMNVEV (reference sequence). The CDR3, as DNA: TGTGCCAGCAGTTCGACTAGCGGGGGGTGGGAGACCCAGTACTTC. Its translation is CASSSTSGGWETQYF.

Points on this clonotype: Germline and junction disagree at one end, which may indicate a read error. V is TRBV12-3 or TRBV12-4 and J is TRBJ1-2; the D is unclear. This CDR3 has 14 amino acids. CDR3 nucleotides: TGTGCCAGCAGCCCAGAAGTCGCCAACTATGACTACACCTTC. It yields the protein CASSPEVANYDYTF.

The V and J genes are TRBV5-4 and TRBJ2-7; no clear D. Germline V gene sequence: CDR1 SGHNT, CDR2 YYREEE (reference sequence). V was trimmed by 0 bases and J by 1 base, leaving 17 bases between them. This CDR3 has 17 amino acids. Here the CDR3 DNA reads TGTGCCAGCAGCTTGGTGCTTCACGTGACGCCATCCTACGAGCAGTACTTC. The encoded protein is CASSLVLHVTPSYEQYF.

The chain combines TRBV7-8 with TRBJ2-2; D may be TRBD1 (5 bases). The CDR3 spans 15 residues. V was clipped by 3 bases and J by 0 bases, with 8 bases between them. CDR1 SGHVS and CDR2 FQNEAQ come from the germline V gene. CDR3: CASSFGASNTGELFF. DNA for the CDR3: TGTGCCAGCAGCTTTGGGGCCTCGAACACCGGGGAGCTGTTTTTT.

This clonotype was seen just once. This chain uses TRBV20-1 with TRBJ1-1, with D hard to call. This CDR3 comprises 11 residues. Germline CDR1 reads DFQATT; CDR2 reads SNEGSKA (reference sequence). V gave up 6 bases and J gave up 6 bases, with 11 bases separating them. As DNA, the CDR3 is TGCAGTGCCGCCGTGCGTGCTGAAGCTTTCTTT. Its translation: CSAAVRAEAFF.

This clonotype has a handful of counts. The chain links TRBV2 to TRBJ1-2, with D unclear. CDR1 is SNHLY and CDR2 is FYNNEI in the germline V gene. Trimming left V 5 bases short and J 1 base short, with 8 bases between. There are 13 residues in the CDR3. The CDR3 nucleotides are TGTGCCAGCAGTCCAGACAATAACTATGGCTACACCTTC. Its protein product is CASSPDNNYGYTF.